What follows are 16 T cell receptor beta chains derived from one specimen sequenced in a study of T cells in Graves' hyperthyroidism and ophthalmopathy (dated by TCRdb to between 2017 and 2020). The library was made by multiplex PCR. This sample was sequenced with an Illumina HiSeq 2000. TCR beta CDR3 regions were amplified from RNA transcripts. A first-round RT-PCR of the TCR CDR3 used the HTBI primer set with the Qiagen OneStep RT-PCR kit. TCRdb reanalyzed the raw reads on its own, using fastp at Q25 for trimming and MiXCR for clone calling, and kept in-frame beta chains. Rows merge per CDR3 protein into single entries with the most common DNA and genes. The sample includes hundreds of thousands of distinct CDR3 sequences, with about 24% observed a single time. The ten largest clones take up approximately 11% of the sample. Sequencing used blood. The receptors shown here come from a young woman with Graves' ophthalmopathy.

In this sample, this clonotype turned up many times. This chain connects TRBV5-1 to TRBJ2-7, with a possible D match to TRBD1 (6 bases). CDR3 length: 15 residues. The germline V gene has CDR1 SGHRS and CDR2 YFSETQ. The ends were cut back, 0 bases at V and 6 bases at J, with 16 bases in the middle. The CDR3 DNA follows: TGCGCCAGCAGCTTGGCGGGCAGGGGCCCTCTCGAGCAGTACTTC. It specifies CASSLAGRGPLEQYF. Full variable domain (rest looked up from reference TRBV5-1 and TRBJ2-7): KAGVTQTPRYLIKTRGQQVTLSCSPISGHRSVSWYQQTPGQGLQFLFEYFSETQRNKGNFPGRFSGRQFSNSRSEMNVSTLELGDSALYLCASSLAGRGPLEQYFGPGTRLTVT.

This clonotype was counted at least ten times. The J gene is TRBJ1-1, the V gene TRBV6-1; D call uncertain. Germline V gene data show CDR1 as MNHNS and CDR2 as SASEGT. This CDR3 region has 13 residues. The V gene lost 5 bases and the J gene lost 1 base, with 8 bases spanning the gap. The CDR3 DNA is TGTGCCAGCAGTCAACGGGAGAACACTGAAGCTTTCTTT. Its protein product is CASSQRENTEAFF.

This clonotype was picked up many times. The CDR3 region has the DNA TGTGCCAGCAGCCACCTTAGAGGGGGCGCTTTCTTT. This encodes CASSHLRGGAFF. This chain connects TRBV3-1 to TRBJ1-1; 7 nucleotides agree with TRBD1. Trimming took 3 bases from V and 11 from J; bases not matched to a gene: 6. Germline CDR1 reads LGHDT; CDR2 reads YNNKEL (reference sequence). This CDR3 is built from 12 residues.

V is TRBV15 and J is TRBJ1-2; TRBD1 matches 8 bases. Trimming cost V 4 bases and J 8 bases; bases outside gene matches: 9. Germline lookup yields CDR1 LNHNV and CDR2 YYDKDF (reference sequence). This CDR3 spans 14 amino acids. The CDR3 loop is CATSTYRGVGGYTF. For the CDR3, the DNA is TGTGCCACCAGCACTTACAGGGGGGTAGGAGGCTACACCTTC.

In its sample, this clonotype was seen a few times. V gene TRBV3-1 combines with J gene TRBJ1-6; D gene unclear. This CDR3 has 13 amino acids. CDR1 is LGHDT, CDR2 YNNKEL, per germline (reference sequence). Trimming took off 7 bases at V and 11 bases at J, with 15 bases between the two ends. This chain's CDR3 is CASTIGNDPPLHF. In nucleotides, the CDR3 is TGTGCCAGCACGATTGGGAATGATCCACCCCTCCACTTT.

This clonotype was seen a handful of times. The chain is built from TRBV11-3 and TRBJ1-1; 10 bases fit TRBD1. Germline loops: CDR1 SGHNT, CDR2 YENEEA. The CDR3 consists of 14 residues. The trim removed 5 bases at V and 5 bases at J, leaving 5 bases unmatched. The CDR3 coding sequence is TGTGCCAGCAGCACGGGACAGGGGTCGACTGAAGCTTTCTTT. Protein product: CASSTGQGSTEAFF.

This clonotype showed up many times. The genes are TRBV18 and TRBJ2-4, with D possibly being TRBD1 (6 bases). The CDR3 totals 15 residues. CDR1 and CDR2 (germline): KGHSH, LQKENI. Trimming took off 3 bases at V and 2 bases at J, with 11 bases between the two ends. CDR3 region: CASSPPGVSKNIQYF. CDR3 DNA sequence: TGTGCCAGCTCACCTCCAGGGGTTTCCAAAAACATTCAGTACTTC.

The genes are TRBV20-1 and TRBJ1-6; D uncertain. Trimming removed 1 base from V and 7 bases from J, with 8 bases in between. The CDR3 totals 13 residues. The germline gives CDR1 DFQATT, CDR2 SNEGSKA (reference sequence). The CDR3 sequence: CSARGHLNSPLHF. The DNA of the CDR3 is TGCAGTGCTAGAGGCCACCTGAATTCACCCCTCCACTTT.

This clonotype was recorded at least ten times. This may be a read error: a much more frequent sequence differs by one nucleotide. The chain is built from TRBV15 and TRBJ1-1; 8 nucleotides line up with TRBD1. The CDR3 is 12 residues long. The J segment lost 4 bases and the V segment lost 6 bases, leaving 1 base of the junction unmatched. CDR1 is LNHNV, CDR2 YYDKDF, per germline (reference sequence). CDR3 sequence (DNA): TGTGCCACCAGGGGACAGGTCACTGAAGCTTTCTTT. This encodes CATRGQVTEAFF. Complete variable domain (other parts from reference TRBV15 and TRBJ1-1): DAMVIQNPRYQVTQFGKPVTLSCSQTLNHNVMYWYQQKSSQAPKLLFHYYDKDFNNEADTPDNFQSRRPNTSFCFLDIRSPGLGDTAMYLCATRGQVTEAFFGQGTRLTVV.

The chain links TRBV11-3 to TRBJ2-7; the D gene could be TRBD1 or TRBD2 (7 bases each). In germline, CDR1 is SGHNT, CDR2 YENEEA. This CDR3 is built from 15 residues. V shed 5 bases and J shed 2 bases, with 16 bases lying between them. The CDR3 DNA reads as TGTGCCAGCAGCGAGGGGGCTAGCGGAGCCTACGAGCAGTACTTC. It yields the protein CASSEGASGAYEQYF.

The table lists this clonotype with a few counts. The chain is built from TRBV12-3 or TRBV12-4 and TRBJ1-2, with 9 nucleotides matching TRBD1. This CDR3 region has 13 residues. After removal of 6 bases from V and 9 bases from J, the junction contained 8 bases not matched to a gene. The CDR3 DNA reads TGTGCCAGCAGCTCACAGGGGGCAGTGAGCTACACCTTC. Amino acid sequence: CASSSQGAVSYTF.

This rearrangement joins TRBV7-8 to TRBJ2-5; possibly TRBD2 for D (7 bases). Trimming removed 5 bases from V and 2 bases from J, with 15 bases in between. Germline-derived CDR1 and CDR2 are SGHVS and FQNEAQ. The length of the CDR3 is 15 residues. CDR3 coding DNA: TGTGCCAGCAGCCCGAGGGGGGGTATACAAGAGACCCAGTACTTC. This sequence encodes CASSPRGGIQETQYF.

This clonotype was seen repeatedly, ten times or more. The rearrangement links TRBV28 to TRBJ1-1; D is undetermined. Germline V gene sequence: CDR1 MDHEN, CDR2 SYDVKM. Trimming stripped 6 bases from V and 2 bases from J, with 7 bases between. The CDR3 has 12 residues. CDR3 sequence reads: CASRKPNTEAFF. Here the CDR3 DNA reads TGTGCCAGCAGAAAACCTAACACTGAAGCTTTCTTT. Full variable domain (remainder filled in from reference TRBV28 and TRBJ1-1): DVKVTQSSRYLVKRTGEKVFLECVQDMDHENMFWYRQDPGLGLRLIYFSYDVKMKEKGDIPEGYSVSREKKERFSLILESASTNQTSMYLCASRKPNTEAFFGQGTRLTVV.

At least ten counts were recorded for this clonotype. This sequence joins TRBV4-1 and TRBJ2-7; tentatively, D is TRBD1 (6 bases). Looked up from germline, CDR1 is MGHRA and CDR2 is YSYEKL. V lost 4 bases, J lost 1 base, and 14 bases lay in between. CDR3 length equals 15 residues. The CDR3 is CASSPHGTPSYEQYF. DNA of the CDR3: TGCGCCAGCAGCCCTCACGGGACACCGTCCTACGAGCAGTACTTC.

This clonotype was recorded only once. V and J are TRBV6-1 and TRBJ1-2; TRBD1 might be the D (5 bases). The CDR3 runs to 14 residues. V shed 6 bases and J shed 3 bases, with 14 bases lying between them. Germline V gene sequence: CDR1 MNHNS, CDR2 SASEGT. The CDR3 protein is CASRDKQDYYGYTF. DNA for the CDR3: TGTGCCAGCAGGGATAAACAGGATTACTATGGCTACACCTTC.

CDR3 amino acids: CSVEDGTETTGELFF. CDR3 sequence (DNA): TGCAGCGTTGAAGATGGGACAGAGACCACCGGGGAGCTGTTTTTT. The chain carries TRBV29-1 and TRBJ2-2, with TRBD1 identical over 7 bases. Germline assignment: CDR1 SQVTM and CDR2 ANQGSEA. This CDR3 is 15 amino acids long. J lost 4 bases, V lost 0 bases, and 5 bases had no gene match.